Listed here is a single TCR beta chain. Its specificity is not known. This specimen belongs to a study of shared clonotypes between healthy human individuals. Study-wide findings and caveats: Of the naive CD4 clonotypes, approximately 5% were shared across several donors. Memory subsets generally showed smaller estimated richness than naive subsets did.

Germline V gives CDR1 LGHNT, CDR2 FRNRAP. The CDR3 contains 14 residues. V was clipped by 6 bases and J by 9 bases; unmatched bases: 6. Sequencing was performed with immunoSEQ multiplex PCR; in TCRdb, only in-frame clones are kept and a portion is missing. The table has 1,100,000 or so clones, approximately 78% seen once; the top ten hold 0.5% to 0.6%. This clonotype was obtained from a man between 18 and 35 years old in good health. Some clones in this sample may be carry-over from other donors' samples. Specimen: memory CD4+ T cells from PBMCs. This sample's subset: CD45RA-negative fraction. J is TRBJ2-1 and V is TRBV12-5, with 12 bases lining up with TRBD2. The CDR3 DNA follows: TGTGCTAGTGGGACTAGCGGGAGTGAGGGTGAGCAGTTCTTC. Translating it yields CASGTSGSEGEQFF.